This TCR beta chain was identified in a study of cytotoxic CD8 clonotypes in ibrutinib-treated CLL. Study overall: Partial response occurred in some 25 patients and complete response in 2; at median approximately 68 months, around 14 remained remitted and approximately twelve progressed. Study observations and caveats: Clonality correlated strongly with circulating CD8+ T cells and exceeded age-matched healthy donors at baseline.

Germline V CDR1 and CDR2: MNHEY, SVGAGI. This CDR3 is built from 15 residues. The trim removed 6 bases at V and 2 bases at J, leaving 9 bases unmatched. The count of this clone is one. Its antigen is unknown. Researchers set a sequencing depth target of 1 in 200,000 to 1 in 1 million T cells. The assay was immunoSEQ multiplex PCR, and TCRdb's table has in-frame clones only and misses some. The sample carries about 250,000 clones, 70% recorded once. This rearrangement joins TRBV6-5 to TRBJ1-1, with 7 nucleotides matching TRBD1. Sequences were derived from PBMCs, sampled after 24 months of ibrutinib treatment. The sequence was obtained from a human donor with chronic lymphocytic leukemia. CDR3 residues: CASSTRDSVNTEAFF. DNA for the CDR3: TGTGCCAGCAGCACCCGGGACAGTGTAAACACTGAAGCTTTCTTT.